Below are 24 T cell receptor beta chains sequenced from a single sample in a study of naive and memory T cell subsets. The beta constant-region primer was an equimolar mix of two oligonucleotides covering TRBC1 and TRBC2. Four rounds of PCR amplified the ligated cDNA using nested alpha and beta constant-region primers plus SP2. TCRdb recomputed calls from the UMI-ligation and nested PCR reads with MiXCR, one row per CDR3 protein. The table includes tens of thousands of distinct CDR3 sequences, over 9% detected once. The sequencing input was naive CD8+ T cells from blood. The origin of the receptors is a human donor in good health.

Only a few counts were recorded for this clonotype. V and J are TRBV7-8 and TRBJ2-5; 9 bases line up with TRBD1. Trimming at V came to 2 bases and at J to 5 bases, leaving 9 bases not matched to a gene. From germline, CDR1 is SGHVS and CDR2 FQNEAQ. The CDR3 extends over 16 amino acids. In DNA form, the CDR3 reads TGTGCCAGCAGCTTACCGGGGACAGGGATCGGGGAGACCCAGTACTTC. Its protein is CASSLPGTGIGETQYF.

This clonotype was detected only a few times. This chain uses TRBV4-1 with TRBJ2-7; the match to TRBD2 covers 7 bases. Germline values: CDR1 MGHRA, CDR2 YSYEKL. The CDR3 has 16 residues. The trim removed 0 bases at V and 3 bases at J, leaving 8 bases unmatched. The CDR3 DNA reads TGCGCCAGCAGCCAAGAATCTGCTAGCGGCTACTACGAGCAGTACTTC. Its protein is CASSQESASGYYEQYF.

V is TRBV5-5 and J is TRBJ2-2, with 7 bases that match TRBD1. CDR1 is SGHKS and CDR2 is YYEKEE in the germline V gene (reference sequence). The CDR3 sequence is 15 residues long. V trimming: 4 bases; J trimming: 2 bases; junction bases outside the gene matches: 5. CDR3 in DNA: TGTGCCAGCAGCACCGGGACAGATAACACCGGGGAGCTGTTTTTT. The encoded protein is CASSTGTDNTGELFF.

This clonotype was seen ten or more times. The chain is built from TRBV12-3 or TRBV12-4 and TRBJ2-7, with a tentative D call TRBD1 (6 bases). CDR3 length: 13 amino acids. Deletions cut 6 bases from V and 5 bases from J, with 14 bases between. The CDR3 DNA is TGTGCCAGCAGCCATACAGGGATCCACGAGCAGTACTTC. This sequence encodes CASSHTGIHEQYF.

The chain recombines TRBV21-1 with TRBJ2-7; the table's D call TRBD2 went unverified against the DNA. TRBV21-1 is tagged as a pseudogene. This CDR3 spans 16 amino acids. The CDR3 sequence: CASSRRGRAGSYEQYF. The CDR3 bases are TGTGCCAGCAGCCGCCGAGGGAGGGCTGGCTCCTACGAGCAGTACTTC.

The chain joins TRBV4-3 to TRBJ2-6; D might be TRBD1 (6 bases). The CDR3 length is 18 residues. Trimming removed 4 bases at V and 0 bases at J, with 16 bases between. Germline-derived CDR1 and CDR2 are LGHNA and YSLEER. CDR3 region: CASSRWTEEFSGANVLTF. For the CDR3, the DNA is TGCGCCAGCAGCCGGTGGACAGAGGAGTTCTCTGGGGCCAACGTCCTGACTTTC.

The sample holds a few counts of this clonotype. The chain joins TRBV27 to TRBJ2-5, with D perhaps TRBD1 (6 bases). Germline V gene sequence: CDR1 MNHEY, CDR2 SMNVEV (reference sequence). With 6 bases removed from V and 5 bases from J, the gap between germline ends came to 16 bases. The CDR3 sequence is 14 residues long. As DNA, the CDR3 is TGTGCCAGCAGCTCCGGGACACCTGGGGAGACCCAGTACTTC. Translated: CASSSGTPGETQYF.

This clonotype was seen only a few times. This chain joins TRBV7-9 and TRBJ2-7; maybe TRBD1 (6 bases). The ends were cut back, 5 bases at V and 2 bases at J, with 10 bases in the middle. CDR3 length equals 13 residues. The germline gives CDR1 SEHNR, CDR2 FQNEAQ (reference sequence). The CDR3 is CASSDRRPYEQYF. CDR3 nucleotides: TGTGCCAGCAGCGACAGGCGACCCTACGAGCAGTACTTC.

V is TRBV7-7 and J is TRBJ2-1; D unresolved. The CDR3 length is 13 residues. Germline loops: CDR1 SSHAT, CDR2 FNYEAQ (reference sequence). V was clipped by 3 bases and J by 8 bases, with 11 bases between them. CDR3 residues: CASSFRARDEQFF. CDR3 DNA sequence: TGTGCCAGCAGCTTCAGAGCACGGGATGAGCAGTTCTTC.

This clonotype was seen a handful of times. This chain joins TRBV9 and TRBJ2-5; 14 bases line up with TRBD2. CDR3 length: 18 amino acids. Germline V lookup: CDR1 SGDLS, CDR2 YYNGEE. V trimming: 3 bases; J trimming: 5 bases; junction bases outside the gene matches: 12. The CDR3 spells CASSEGLAGDSGLETQYF. The CDR3 nucleotides are TGTGCCAGCAGCGAGGGACTAGCGGGAGATAGCGGTTTGGAGACCCAGTACTTC.

This chain connects TRBV7-9 to TRBJ2-1; 8 bases line up with TRBD1. V dropped 8 bases and J dropped 7; count of bases not matched to a gene: 10. The CDR3 length is 14 residues. CDR1 is SEHNR and CDR2 is FQNEAQ in the germline V gene (reference sequence). The CDR3 loop reads CASDVLDRANEQFF. Here the CDR3 DNA reads TGTGCCAGCGACGTCCTGGACAGGGCAAATGAGCAGTTCTTC.

This clonotype has only a few counts. The chain uses TRBV9 and TRBJ2-2, with 7 bases fitting TRBD1. Per germline, CDR1 SGDLS and CDR2 YYNGEE. The CDR3 consists of 17 residues. V shed 4 bases and J 5 bases; nucleotides not matched to a gene: 14. Here the CDR3 DNA reads TGTGCCAGCAGCATGTCCGACCCAGGGGGTTGGACCGGGGAGCTGTTTTTT. Encoded protein: CASSMSDPGGWTGELFF. Variable domain in full (rest from reference TRBV9 and TRBJ2-2): DSGVTQTPKHLITATGQRVTLRCSPRSGDLSVYWYQQSLDQGLQFLIQYYNGEERAKGNILERFSAQQFPDLHSELNLSSLELGDSALYFCASSMSDPGGWTGELFFGEGSRLTVL.

This chain joins TRBV4-1 and TRBJ2-2; possible D gene TRBD2, 5 bases. In germline, CDR1 is MGHRA, CDR2 YSYEKL. The CDR3 runs 18 residues. Trimming stripped 0 bases from V and 1 base from J, with 15 bases between. For the CDR3, the DNA is TGCGCCAGCAGCCAAGAGGAGTTCGCGGGTAGGAACACCGGGGAGCTGTTTTTT. Translating gives CASSQEEFAGRNTGELFF.

This clonotype was counted only a few times. This chain joins TRBV4-3 and TRBJ1-5, with a possible D match to TRBD1 (5 bases). The germline gives CDR1 LGHNA, CDR2 YSLEER. This CDR3 is built from 17 residues. Trimming took off 0 bases at V and 0 bases at J, with 12 bases between the two ends. CDR3 coding DNA: TGCGCCAGCAGCCAAGAAAGGTCAGGGTCTAGCAATCAGCCCCAGCATTTT. Amino acids: CASSQERSGSSNQPQHF.

This clonotype was seen many times. The chain has TRBV19 and TRBJ2-1; 10 bases fit TRBD2. J gave up 0 bases and V 7 bases, and 15 bases lay outside the gene matches. The CDR3 covers 19 residues. Germline values: CDR1 LNHDA, CDR2 SQIVND (reference sequence). The CDR3 DNA is TGTGCCAGTAAGAGGGCGACTAGCGGGCTTAAGAGCTCCTACAATGAGCAGTTCTTC. It codes for CASKRATSGLKSSYNEQFF.

In DNA form, the CDR3 reads TGTGCCAGCAGCTTTCTAGCCTCGTACCAAGAGACCCAGTACTTC. It is translated as CASSFLASYQETQYF. The rearrangement links TRBV7-6 to TRBJ2-5; tentatively, D is TRBD2 (5 bases). Germline CDR1 SGHVS, CDR2 FNYEAQ. The CDR3 is 15 residues long. The germline V and J ends were trimmed by 3 bases and 0 bases, with 11 bases remaining between them. The full variable domain, in which reference TRBV7-6 and TRBJ2-5 provide the parts outside the CDR3, is GAGVSQSPRYKVTKRGQDVALRCDPISGHVSLYWYRQALGQGPEFLTYFNYEAQQDKSGLPNDRFSAERPEGSISTLTIQRTEQRDSAMYRCASSFLASYQETQYFGPGTRLLVL.

This rearrangement joins TRBV10-3 to TRBJ2-5, with TRBD2 matching over 9 bases. J gave up 3 bases and V 8 bases, and 4 bases lay outside the gene matches. CDR1 and CDR2 from the germline V gene are ENHRY and SYGVKD. This CDR3 is built from 13 residues. CDR3 in DNA: TGTGCCATCCAGGCTAGCGGGGAAGAGACCCAGTACTTC. As protein: CAIQASGEETQYF.

As concerns this clonotype: One base away lies a much larger clone, so this may be a sequencing read error. The rearrangement joins TRBV29-1 to TRBJ2-1, with D perhaps matching TRBD1 (8 bases). With 7 bases removed from V and 6 bases from J, the gap between germline ends came to 19 bases. Germline loops: CDR1 SQVTM, CDR2 ANQGSEA. The CDR3 length is 14 residues. CDR3 nucleotide sequence: TGCAGCGGACAGACAGGGGAGGGTTTCAATGAGCAGTTCTTC. This codes for CSGQTGEGFNEQFF.

This clonotype was picked up a small number of times. This chain uses TRBV29-1 with TRBJ2-7; TRBD1 is a possible D gene (6 bases). This CDR3 has 11 residues. Germline CDR1 and CDR2: SQVTM and ANQGSEA. Between the trimmed V and J ends, which lost 7 bases and 3 bases, there was a span of 10 bases. CDR3 nucleotides: TGCAGCGCCTCGGACAGCTACGAGCAGTACTTC. It codes for CSASDSYEQYF.

This clonotype has ten or more counts. The V gene is TRBV29-1, the J gene TRBJ2-1, with D maybe TRBD1 (6 bases). The V and J ends lost 7 bases and 7 bases respectively, with 11 bases between them. The germline CDR1 and CDR2 sequences are SQVTM and ANQGSEA. The CDR3 covers 11 residues. The CDR3 DNA is TGCAGCGCTCAACAGGGTAATGAGCAGTTCTTC. Translation: CSAQQGNEQFF.

This clonotype has at least ten counts. The chain recombines TRBV27 with TRBJ2-6, with a possible D match to TRBD1 (6 bases). Germline V gene data show CDR1 as MNHEY and CDR2 as SMNVEV (reference sequence). CDR3 length equals 17 residues. The V end was cut by 5 bases, the J end by 0 bases, with 14 bases between. The CDR3 protein is CASSPSSGDSGANVLTF. Written as DNA, the CDR3 is TGTGCCAGCAGTCCGTCATCAGGGGACTCTGGGGCCAACGTCCTGACTTTC.

V is TRBV2 and J is TRBJ2-7; TRBD2 agrees at 13 bases. Trimming cost V 0 bases and J 5 bases; bases outside gene matches: 4. Per the germline V gene, CDR1 is SNHLY and CDR2 is FYNNEI. The CDR3 extends over 16 amino acids. CDR3 sequence reads: CASSEAVGTSGNEQYF. The CDR3 DNA reads TGTGCCAGCAGTGAAGCAGTTGGGACTAGCGGGAACGAGCAGTACTTC.

The chain employs TRBV28 and TRBJ2-3; 9 nucleotides agree with TRBD2. Germline V gene sequence: CDR1 MDHEN, CDR2 SYDVKM. V gave up 2 bases and J gave up 2 bases; unmatched junction bases: 2. The CDR3 has 15 amino acids. The CDR3 sequence: CASSLAGGLTDTQYF. CDR3 bases: TGTGCCAGCAGTTTAGCGGGAGGGCTCACAGATACGCAGTATTTT.

This chain uses TRBV19 with TRBJ2-1; 7 bases are a match to TRBD2. CDR1 LNHDA and CDR2 SQIVND come from the germline V gene (reference sequence). There are 17 residues in the CDR3. Here the CDR3 DNA reads TGTGACGGGAGGAAAAGGGTGGGCGGAGAGCTAAGGTATGAGCAGTTCTTC. It specifies CDGRKRVGGELRYEQFF.